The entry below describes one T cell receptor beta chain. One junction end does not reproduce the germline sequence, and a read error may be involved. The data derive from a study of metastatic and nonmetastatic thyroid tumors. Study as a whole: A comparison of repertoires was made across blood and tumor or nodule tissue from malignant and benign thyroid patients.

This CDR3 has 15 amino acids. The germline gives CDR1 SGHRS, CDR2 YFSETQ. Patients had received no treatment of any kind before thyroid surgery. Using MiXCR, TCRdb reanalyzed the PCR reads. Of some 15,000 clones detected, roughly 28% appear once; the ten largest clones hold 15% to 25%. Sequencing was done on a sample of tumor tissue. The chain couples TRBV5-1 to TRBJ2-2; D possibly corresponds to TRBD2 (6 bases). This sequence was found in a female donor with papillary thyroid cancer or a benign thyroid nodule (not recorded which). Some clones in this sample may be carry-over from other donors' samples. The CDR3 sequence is CASSLERVNTGELLF. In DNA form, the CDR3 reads TGCGCCAGCAGCTTGGAGCGGGTGAACACCGGGGAGCTGCTTTTT.